Below, one T cell receptor (beta chain) is given with its context. A much larger clone lies a single base off, so this may be a read error. The CDR3 extends over 11 amino acids. Germline lookup yields CDR1 SGHAT and CDR2 FQNNGV. TCRbeta libraries were built with three rounds of nested PCR, modified from ARM-PCR. TCRdb itself ran the multiplex PCR reads through MiXCR, one entry per CDR3 protein. This table has about 48,000 distinct CDR3 sequences, about 68% appearing once. No cell sorting was done before RNA was extracted from the tissue. The normal lung tissue was taken more than 3 cm from the tumor edge. Donors were chemotherapy-naive, newly diagnosed lung cancer surgical patients in China, August–late 2014. The data belong to a study of tumor and adjacent non-tumor tissue in lung cancer.

Material: distant non-tumor lung tissue. The genes are TRBV11-2 and TRBJ1-1; D is possibly TRBD1 (5 bases). The clonotype comes from a woman in her sixties or seventies with non-small cell lung cancer. The CDR3 DNA follows: TGTGCCAGCAGCTTTGGGGGTGAAGCTATCTTT. It specifies CASSFGGEAIF.